This TCR beta chain was recovered during a study of vaccination and CD4 T cells after COVID-19. The overall study: Samples were taken after vaccination, a median of roughly 70 days after dose two, with a range of 14 to 241. Overlapping spike peptides served as the stimulus for the cells. These peptides came from SARS-CoV-2 and from the common cold coronaviruses HCoV-NL63, HCoV-OC43 and HCoV-229E. Study-wide points: Post-vaccination reactive clonotypes (median roughly 35) did not differ significantly from post-infection (approximately 20).

Sequence data for DNA of cultured CD4+ T cells were generated by the Oncomine TCR Beta short-read assay. TCRdb itself ran the PCR reads through MiXCR, one entry per CDR3 protein. The sample gives some 25,000 distinct CDR3 sequences, roughly 40% of which show up once; around 9.9% is in the top ten. Treatment defined: approximately 9-day PBMC culture with coronavirus spike peptide pools or control peptides (ViraFEST assay). Half the medium was exchanged for fresh IL-2 medium on days 3 and 7. V was trimmed by 4 bases and J by 7 bases, leaving 13 bases between them. This CDR3 is built from 13 residues. From germline, CDR1 is SGHNT and CDR2 YENEEA. This clonotype has only a few counts. Its antigen is still unknown.

The receptor's source is a human donor who had recovered from COVID-19. V is TRBV11-3 and J is TRBJ1-2, with D tentatively TRBD1 (5 bases). The sample taken for sequencing was CD4+ T cells from blood, cultured in vitro. The CDR3, as DNA: TGTGCCAGCAGCTCCCTCAGGGAGGCTGGCTACACCTTC. Amino acids: CASSSLREAGYTF.